This TCR beta chain was observed in a study of long-term antiretroviral therapy in people with HIV. For this clone: Its antigen is not known.

Study findings and constraints: Before ART, certain clones expanded, and these dominated the repertoire at all time points. Blood draws took place between about 2003 and 2017 and possibly involved older ART regimens. Narrower CDR3 length ranges marked HIV repertoires relative to controls.

HIV-positive participants all received treatment in the United States. Running of the v3.0 immunoSEQ assay took place at survey level. Only in-frame clones appear in the TCRdb table, and some are missing; sequencing was by immunoSEQ multiplex PCR. Of around 15,000 clones listed, approximately 94% were seen once; the top ten hold around 4.3%. Trimming cost V 0 bases and J 8 bases, with 10 bases left between them. The CDR3 length is 13 residues. The germline gives CDR1 MNHEY, CDR2 SVGAGI. This sequence joins TRBV6-5 and TRBJ1-1; D is unclear. The material was unsorted PBMCs, obtained roughly 6.8 years after starting antiretroviral therapy. The clonotype comes from a woman aged 45-60 years with HIV. The CDR3 protein is CASSYSKQGEAFF. CDR3 nucleotides: TGTGCCAGCAGTTACTCGAAACAAGGGGAAGCTTTCTTT.